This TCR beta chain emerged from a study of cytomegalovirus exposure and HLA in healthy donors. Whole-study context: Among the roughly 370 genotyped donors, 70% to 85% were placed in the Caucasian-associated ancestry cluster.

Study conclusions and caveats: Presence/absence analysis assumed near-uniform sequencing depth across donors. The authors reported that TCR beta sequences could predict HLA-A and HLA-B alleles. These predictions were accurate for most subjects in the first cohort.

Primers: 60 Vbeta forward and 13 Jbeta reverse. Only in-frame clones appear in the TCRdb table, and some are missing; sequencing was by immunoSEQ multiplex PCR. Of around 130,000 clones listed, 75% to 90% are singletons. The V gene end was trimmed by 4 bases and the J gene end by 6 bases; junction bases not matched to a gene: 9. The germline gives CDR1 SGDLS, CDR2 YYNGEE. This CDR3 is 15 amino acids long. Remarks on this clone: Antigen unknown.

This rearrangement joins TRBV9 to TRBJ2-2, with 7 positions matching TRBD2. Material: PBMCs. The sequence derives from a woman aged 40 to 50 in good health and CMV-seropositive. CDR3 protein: CASSSSGSPAGELFF. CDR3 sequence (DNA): TGTGCCAGCAGCTCTAGCGGCTCCCCTGCCGGGGAGCTGTTTTTT.